The source of this T cell receptor (beta chain) is a study of PD-1 blockade in classical Hodgkin lymphoma. For the study at large: A 3 mg/kg intravenous dose of nivolumab was received by patients every 2 weeks.

Per the germline V gene, CDR1 is GTSNPN and CDR2 is SVGIG (reference sequence). The CDR3 has 12 residues. As concerns this clone: Its specificity is unknown.

The data were produced by immunoSEQ multiplex PCR, yet TCRdb's version contains in-frame clones alone and is incomplete. The sample holds fewer than 25,000 clones, approximately 90% seen once. Time point: cycle 4 day 1 (C4D1), after 5 to 7 weeks of nivolumab. Relapse was seen in all patients after autologous stem cell transplantation, and brentuximab vedotin exposure was variable. Study conclusions and caveats: By C4D1, diversity of CD4+ TCRs had risen significantly, whereas that of CD8+ TCRs had not. Whoever responded completely had baseline diversity much like that seen in newly diagnosed patients.

J is TRBJ2-5 and V is TRBV30; 7 positions match TRBD2. This clonotype originated in a human donor with classical Hodgkin lymphoma. This material consisted of peripheral blood mononuclear cells (PBMCs), taken before the fourth cycle of nivolumab. DNA for the CDR3: TGTGCTTACGGGGGGTTCGGGGAGACCCAGTACTTC. Encoded protein: CAYGGFGETQYF.